The source of this T cell receptor (beta chain) is a study of T-cell reconstitution after alpha-beta-depleted transplantation in children. The study's findings and limits: About two months after transplant, alpha-beta T cells reportedly came from several hundred expanded graft clones. The origin of high day-60 TCRbeta diversity in some patients lay in surviving recipient T cells and thymic progenitors. T-cell counts and diversity were attributed mostly to newly produced T cells one year after transplant.

The TCRbeta library incorporated unique molecular identifiers. TCRdb itself ran the PCR reads through MiXCR, one entry per CDR3 protein. The data hold over 200,000 distinct CDR3 sequences, with approximately 15% observed a single time. This clonotype was observed many times. The antigen is undetermined. This CDR3 has 14 residues. V was cut by 3 bases and J by 3 bases, with 12 bases left in between. The sequencing here drew on PBMCs, mostly from graft donor cells, taken 360 days after TCRalphabeta/CD19-depleted stem cell transplant. The J gene is TRBJ2-7, the V gene TRBV12-3 or TRBV12-4, with no clear D. The sequence was collected from a male patient between 2 and 9 years old who had a stem cell transplant for acute lymphoblastic leukemia, so the T cells may come from the graft donor. CDR3 in amino acids: CASSFYGRHYEQYF. Written as DNA, the CDR3 is TGTGCCAGCAGTTTTTACGGAAGGCACTACGAGCAGTACTTC.